One sample yielded the 21 T cell receptor beta chains listed below, sequenced in a study of blood T cell repertoires in COVID-19. Assay: immunoSEQ multiplex PCR; the TCRdb copy retains only in-frame clones and omits some. The table includes 75,000 to 90,000 clones, 90% detected once. The sequenced sample was peripheral blood. The receptors were gathered from a man younger than 35 with COVID-19, enrolled during active disease.

The genes are TRBV28 and TRBJ2-7; unclear D gene. The CDR3 consists of 14 residues. V gave up 1 base and J gave up 5 bases, with 12 bases separating them. The germline gives CDR1 MDHEN, CDR2 SYDVKM. For the CDR3, the DNA is TGTGCCAGCAGTTTATTGCCCCCTAGGAACGAGCAGTACTTC. Translation: CASSLLPPRNEQYF.

This clone was seen more than once but under ten times. The chain combines TRBV4-1 with TRBJ1-4, with no clear D. V lost 4 bases and J 8 bases, leaving 20 bases between the germline ends. Germline V gene sequence: CDR1 MGHRA, CDR2 YSYEKL. The CDR3 is 16 residues long. The chain's CDR3 is CASSRGLQGGEEKLFF. CDR3 sequence (DNA): TGCGCCAGCAGCCGAGGCCTACAAGGTGGAGAAGAAAAACTGTTTTTT.

V and J are TRBV9 and TRBJ2-3; 7 nucleotides match TRBD2. V lost 0 bases to trimming and J lost 2 bases; unmatched junction nucleotides: 3. Germline V lookup: CDR1 SGDLS, CDR2 YYNGEE. This CDR3 spans 15 amino acids. CDR3 residues: CASSVGLADTDTQYF. The CDR3 coding sequence is TGTGCCAGCAGCGTAGGGCTAGCGGACACAGATACGCAGTATTTT.

CDR3 DNA sequence: TGTGCCAGCAGCTTTGGGACAGGGTTCACGACGCCCCAGCATTTT. Its translation is CASSFGTGFTTPQHF. V usage is TRBV5-6 and J usage is TRBJ1-5; 9 positions agree with TRBD1. V dropped 2 bases and J dropped 9; count of bases not matched to a gene: 9. Germline V gene sequence: CDR1 SGHDT, CDR2 YYEEEE. The CDR3 runs to 15 residues.

This CDR3 is CASSLRDSYEQYF. In DNA, the CDR3 is TGTGCCAGCAGTTTAAGGGACAGCTACGAGCAGTACTTC. The genes are TRBV27 and TRBJ2-7; 7 nucleotides agree with TRBD1. After removal of 2 bases from V and 3 bases from J, the junction contained 1 base not matched to a gene. Germline assignment: CDR1 MNHEY and CDR2 SMNVEV (reference sequence). The CDR3 contains 13 residues.

V usage is TRBV3-1 (or the pseudogene TRBV3-2) and J usage is TRBJ2-1; TRBD2 might be the D (6 bases). Looked up from germline, CDR1 is LGHDT and CDR2 is YNNKEL (reference sequence). The CDR3 has 15 residues. V was cut by 4 bases and J by 4 bases, with 14 bases left in between. The CDR3 DNA reads as TGTGCCAGCAGCCGAAACTTGGGACTGTACAATGAGCAGTTCTTC. Protein: CASSRNLGLYNEQFF.

This clone has a handful of counts. The chain is built from TRBV4-2 and TRBJ1-4, with D perhaps matching TRBD1 (5 bases). V was clipped by 1 base and J by 4 bases, with 10 bases between them. The germline V gene encodes CDR1 LGHNA and CDR2 YNFKEQ. This CDR3 is built from 15 residues. CDR3: CASSQALGGNEKLFF. The CDR3 DNA reads as TGTGCCAGCAGCCAAGCCCTCGGGGGTAATGAAAAACTGTTTTTT.

The chain combines TRBV19 with TRBJ1-5, with D maybe TRBD1 (5 bases). Trimming took off 7 bases at V and 5 bases at J, with 12 bases between the two ends. The germline V gene has CDR1 LNHDA and CDR2 SQIVND (reference sequence). The length of the CDR3 is 13 residues. The CDR3 sequence: CASIDSPYQPQHF. The CDR3 coding sequence is TGTGCCAGTATCGACAGCCCCTATCAGCCCCAGCATTTT. The full variable domain, rest sourced from reference TRBV19 and TRBJ1-5, is DGGITQSPKYLFRKEGQNVTLSCEQNLNHDAMYWYRQDPGQGLRLIYYSQIVNDFQKGDIAEGYSVSREKKESFPLTVTSAQKNPTAFYLCASIDSPYQPQHFGDGTRLSIL.

The DNA for the CDR3 is TGTGCCACCAGCAGGAGACAGGGAGCAGATACGCAGTATTTT. This encodes CATSRRQGADTQYF. The gene calls are TRBV15 and TRBJ2-3, with TRBD1 identical over 7 bases. The CDR3 has 14 amino acids. CDR1 and CDR2 (germline): LNHNV, YYDKDF (reference sequence). The V and J ends lost 3 bases and 4 bases, in that order; junction bases with no gene match: 4.

The V and J genes are TRBV7-8 and TRBJ1-5; TRBD1 is a possible D gene (6 bases). The V and J ends lost 1 base and 9 bases respectively, with 13 bases between them. This CDR3 spans 14 amino acids. In germline, CDR1 is SGHVS, CDR2 FQNEAQ. The CDR3 DNA is TGTGCCAGCAGCTTAGGACAGGACGTGGGGCCCCAGCATTTT. This gives the protein CASSLGQDVGPQHF.

This clone appeared a single time. The V gene is TRBV28, the J gene TRBJ1-2, with 8 bases that match TRBD1. From germline, CDR1 is MDHEN and CDR2 SYDVKM. J lost 8 bases, V lost 7 bases, and 12 bases had no gene match. The CDR3 has 14 residues. CDR3 region: CASNGQGRDGGYTF. The DNA of the CDR3 is TGTGCCAGCAACGGACAGGGCAGGGACGGGGGCTACACCTTC.

The chain employs TRBV18 and TRBJ1-1; 8 bases match TRBD1. Germline trimming cut 2 bases from V and 0 bases from J; bases unmatched to any gene: 5. This CDR3 is 16 amino acids long. From germline, CDR1 is KGHSH and CDR2 LQKENI. The CDR3 bases are TGTGCCAGCTCACCAATCCGGACAGGGATGAACACTGAAGCTTTCTTT. Protein sequence: CASSPIRTGMNTEAFF.

This sequence joins TRBV12-3 or TRBV12-4 and TRBJ2-7, with a possible D match to TRBD2 (5 bases). The CDR3 runs to 12 residues. The V gene lost 4 bases and the J gene lost 6 bases, with 10 bases spanning the gap. The CDR3 loop reads CASSSDFSEQYF. CDR3 in DNA: TGTGCCAGCAGTTCGGACTTCTCCGAGCAGTACTTC.

CDR3 nucleotides: TGTGCCAGCAGTCTCGACTTGACGGTCACCTACGAGCAGTACTTC. This gives the protein CASSLDLTVTYEQYF. The genes are TRBV3-1 (or the pseudogene TRBV3-2) and TRBJ2-7; D ambiguous. CDR1 is LGHDT and CDR2 is YNNKEL in the germline V gene (reference sequence). This CDR3 is 15 amino acids long. Trimming stripped 6 bases from V and 2 bases from J, with 17 bases between.

The rearrangement links TRBV19 to TRBJ1-5; the match to TRBD1 covers 10 bases. The CDR3 is 14 amino acids. V gave up 9 bases and J gave up 7 bases; unmatched junction bases: 9. Germline V CDR1 and CDR2: LNHDA, SQIVND (reference sequence). Here the CDR3 DNA reads TGTGCCAGACACCGGGACAGGGGCGACCAGCCCCAGCATTTT. Amino acids: CARHRDRGDQPQHF.

This chain joins TRBV11-2 and TRBJ2-7, with a tentative D call TRBD1 (5 bases). V shed 6 bases and J shed 2 bases, with 8 bases lying between them. There are 12 residues in the CDR3. CDR1 SGHAT and CDR2 FQNNGV come from the germline V gene. As DNA, the CDR3 is TGTGCCAGCAGAGGACAAACCTACGAGCAGTACTTC. Encoded protein: CASRGQTYEQYF.

V and J are TRBV6-6 and TRBJ2-7, with 10 bases that match TRBD1. Trimming at V came to 2 bases and at J to 1 base, leaving 2 bases not matched to a gene. The CDR3 is 15 residues long. The germline CDR1 and CDR2 sequences are MNHNY and SVGAGI (reference sequence). The CDR3 sequence is CASSYRDRGSYEQYF. The CDR3 DNA reads as TGTGCCAGCAGTTACCGGGACAGGGGATCCTACGAGCAGTACTTC.

This chain links TRBV5-1 with TRBJ1-2, with 9 bases lining up with TRBD1. V shed 4 bases and J 2 bases; nucleotides not matched to a gene: 6. The CDR3 totals 15 residues. Germline V gene sequence: CDR1 SGHRS, CDR2 YFSETQ. The CDR3 loop is CASSKGQGWNYGYTF. CDR3 nucleotides: TGCGCCAGCAGCAAAGGACAGGGGTGGAACTATGGCTACACCTTC.

The genes are TRBV10-1 and TRBJ2-2; D perhaps matches TRBD1 (5 bases). The CDR3 has 13 residues. V was clipped by 6 bases and J by 6 bases, with 11 bases between them. CDR1 and CDR2 from the germline V gene are WNHNN and SYGVQD (reference sequence). The chain's CDR3 is CASSPTVPGELFF. CDR3 in DNA: TGCGCCAGCAGCCCGACAGTTCCCGGGGAGCTGTTTTTT.

CDR3 bases: TGTGCCAGCAACCACGGGACTGTTGACTACGAGCAGTACTTC. It codes for CASNHGTVDYEQYF. The rearrangement uses TRBV28 and TRBJ2-7; TRBD2 might be the D (6 bases). CDR1 is MDHEN and CDR2 is SYDVKM in the germline V gene. With 7 bases removed from V and 3 bases from J, the gap between germline ends came to 16 bases. The CDR3 is made up of 14 amino acids. Using reference TRBV28 and TRBJ2-7 for the parts outside the CDR3, the full variable domain is DVKVTQSSRYLVKRTGEKVFLECVQDMDHENMFWYRQDPGLGLRLIYFSYDVKMKEKGDIPEGYSVSREKKERFSLILESASTNQTSMYLCASNHGTVDYEQYFGPGTRLTVT.

V is TRBV28 and J is TRBJ1-6, with 8 bases identical to TRBD1. Germline V lookup: CDR1 MDHEN, CDR2 SYDVKM. After removal of 6 bases from V and 10 bases from J, the junction contained 11 bases not matched to a gene. CDR3 length equals 15 residues. CDR3 sequence: CASSFSRQGLSPLHF. In DNA, the CDR3 is TGTGCCAGCAGCTTTTCTCGACAGGGGCTCTCACCCCTCCACTTT.